The 4 T cell receptor beta chains listed next were all sequenced from one sample in a study of blood T cells in healthy people across ages. Then a second PCR, running roughly 7 to 11 cycles, was carried out with a sample-barcoded 5' primer and a J-beta primer mix. TCRdb redid the calling of the 5' RACE reads with MiXCR, one entry per CDR3 protein. Of fewer than 750,000 distinct CDR3 sequences listed, around 48% are singletons. Source material: blood. Receptor source: an older man in good health.

The chain's CDR3 is CASNRQETQYF. In DNA form, the CDR3 reads TGTGCCAGCAACAGGCAAGAGACCCAGTACTTC. The genes are TRBV6-2 or TRBV6-3 and TRBJ2-5, with D possibly matching TRBD1 (5 bases). V shed 7 bases and J shed 2 bases, with 5 bases lying between them. This CDR3 has 11 residues. The V gene's germline CDR1 is MNHEY and CDR2 SVGEGT.

This clonotype occurred a few times. The chain joins TRBV7-2 to TRBJ1-2; the match to TRBD1 covers 9 bases. The CDR3 has 14 residues. The V and J ends lost 1 base and 4 bases, in that order; junction bases with no gene match: 1. CDR1 is SGHTA and CDR2 is FQGNSA in the germline V gene. CDR3 region: CASSLGDRVYGYTF. DNA for the CDR3: TGTGCCAGCAGCTTAGGGGACAGGGTCTATGGCTACACCTTC.

There are a few counts of this clonotype. The chain has TRBV10-3 and TRBJ2-3; perhaps D is TRBD1 or TRBD2 (6 bases each). Germline CDR1 is ENHRY and CDR2 is SYGVKD. V was clipped by 8 bases and J by 11 bases, with 20 bases between them. The CDR3 runs 13 residues. CDR3 in DNA: TGTGCCATCGGGGCCCCGGGGGCGACGATGCAGTATTTT. Translated, it gives CAIGAPGATMQYF.

The rearrangement joins TRBV7-2 to TRBJ2-3; TRBD2 matches 10 bases. With 3 bases clipped from V and 8 bases from J, the junction kept 11 bases outside the gene matches. This CDR3 is 16 amino acids long. In germline, CDR1 is SGHTA, CDR2 FQGNSA. The CDR3 region has the DNA TGTGCCAGCAGCTTCATCAGCGGGAGGGCCGGGGGTACGCAGTATTTT. Translating it yields CASSFISGRAGGTQYF.